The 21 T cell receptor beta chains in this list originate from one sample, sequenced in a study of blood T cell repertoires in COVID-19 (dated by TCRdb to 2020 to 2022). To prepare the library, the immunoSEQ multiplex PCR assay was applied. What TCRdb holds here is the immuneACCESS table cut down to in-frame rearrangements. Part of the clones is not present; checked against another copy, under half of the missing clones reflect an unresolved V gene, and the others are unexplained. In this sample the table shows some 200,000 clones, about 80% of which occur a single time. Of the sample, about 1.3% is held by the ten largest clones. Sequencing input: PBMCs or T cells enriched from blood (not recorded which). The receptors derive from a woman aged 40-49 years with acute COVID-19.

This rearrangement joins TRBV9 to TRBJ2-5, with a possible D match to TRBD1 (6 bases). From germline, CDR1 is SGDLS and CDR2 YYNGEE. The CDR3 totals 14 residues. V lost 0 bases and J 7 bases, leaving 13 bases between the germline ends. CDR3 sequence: CASSVASGARTQYF. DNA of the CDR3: TGTGCCAGCAGCGTAGCATCAGGGGCAAGGACCCAGTACTTC.

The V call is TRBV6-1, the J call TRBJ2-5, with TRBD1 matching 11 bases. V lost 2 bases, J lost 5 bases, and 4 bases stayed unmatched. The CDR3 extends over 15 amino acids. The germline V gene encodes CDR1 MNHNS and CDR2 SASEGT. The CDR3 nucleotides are TGTGCCAGCAGTGAAAGGGACAGGGGGTGGGAGACCCAGTACTTC. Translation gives CASSERDRGWETQYF.

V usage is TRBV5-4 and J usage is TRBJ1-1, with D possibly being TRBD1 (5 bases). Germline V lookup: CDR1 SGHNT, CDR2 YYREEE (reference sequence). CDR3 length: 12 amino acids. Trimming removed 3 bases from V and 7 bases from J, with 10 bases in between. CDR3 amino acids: CASSSGRGEAFF. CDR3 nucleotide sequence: TGTGCCAGCAGCTCAGGGCGGGGTGAAGCTTTCTTT.

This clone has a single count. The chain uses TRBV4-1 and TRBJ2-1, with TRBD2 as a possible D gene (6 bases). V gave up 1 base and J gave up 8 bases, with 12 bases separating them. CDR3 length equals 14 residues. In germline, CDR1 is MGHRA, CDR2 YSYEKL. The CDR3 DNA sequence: TGCGCCAGCAGCCAAGGACTAGGGCTTTATGAGCAGTTCTTC. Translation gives CASSQGLGLYEQFF.

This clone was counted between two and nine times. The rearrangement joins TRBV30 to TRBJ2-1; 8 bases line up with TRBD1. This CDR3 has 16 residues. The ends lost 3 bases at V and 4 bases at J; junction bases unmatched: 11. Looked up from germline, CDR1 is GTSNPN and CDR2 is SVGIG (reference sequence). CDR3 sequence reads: CAWREPGGRKYNEQFF. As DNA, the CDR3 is TGTGCCTGGAGAGAGCCAGGGGGCAGGAAATACAATGAGCAGTTCTTC.

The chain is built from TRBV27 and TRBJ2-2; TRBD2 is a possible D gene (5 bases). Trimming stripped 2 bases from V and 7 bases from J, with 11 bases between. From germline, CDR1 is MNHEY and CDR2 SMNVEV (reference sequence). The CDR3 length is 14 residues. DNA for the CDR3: TGTGCCAGCAGTTTACGGCTAGCCGGCGGGGAGCTGTTTTTT. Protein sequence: CASSLRLAGGELFF.

CDR3: CASSRQTGAKETQYF. The CDR3 DNA is TGCGCCAGCAGCAGGCAGACAGGGGCGAAAGAGACCCAGTACTTC. The chain carries TRBV5-1 and TRBJ2-5, with TRBD1 matching 8 bases. From germline, CDR1 is SGHRS and CDR2 YFSETQ. J gave up 3 bases and V 4 bases, and 8 bases lay outside the gene matches. CDR3 length: 15 residues.

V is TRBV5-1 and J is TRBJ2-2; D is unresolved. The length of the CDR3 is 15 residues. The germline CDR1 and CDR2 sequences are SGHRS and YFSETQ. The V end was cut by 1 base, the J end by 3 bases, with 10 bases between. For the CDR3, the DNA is TGCGCCAGCAGCTTGACAGCAAAAGACACCGGGGAGCTGTTTTTT. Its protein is CASSLTAKDTGELFF.

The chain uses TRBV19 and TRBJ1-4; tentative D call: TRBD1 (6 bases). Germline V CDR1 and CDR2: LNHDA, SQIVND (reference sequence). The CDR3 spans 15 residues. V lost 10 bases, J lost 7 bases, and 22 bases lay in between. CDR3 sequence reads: CATGESQGILEKLFF. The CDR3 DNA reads TGTGCCACCGGGGAATCACAGGGTATACTTGAAAAACTGTTTTTT.

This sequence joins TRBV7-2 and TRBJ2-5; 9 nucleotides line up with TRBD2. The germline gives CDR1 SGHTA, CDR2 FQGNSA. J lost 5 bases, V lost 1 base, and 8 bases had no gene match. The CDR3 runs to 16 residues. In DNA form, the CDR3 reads TGTGCCAGCAGCTTAGGACCTAGCGGGGTTTCGGAGACCCAGTACTTC. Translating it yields CASSLGPSGVSETQYF.

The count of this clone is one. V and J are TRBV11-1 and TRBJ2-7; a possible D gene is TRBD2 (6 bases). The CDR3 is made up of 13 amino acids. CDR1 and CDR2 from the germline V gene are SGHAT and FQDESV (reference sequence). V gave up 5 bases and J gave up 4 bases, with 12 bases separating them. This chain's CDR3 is CASSPGLSYEQYF. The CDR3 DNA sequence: TGTGCCAGCAGCCCGGGACTGTCATACGAGCAGTACTTC. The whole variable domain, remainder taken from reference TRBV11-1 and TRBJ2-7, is EAEVAQSPRYKITEKSQAVAFWCDPISGHATLYWYRQILGQGPELLVQFQDESVVDDSQLPKDRFSAERLKGVDSTLKIQPAELGDSAMYLCASSPGLSYEQYFGPGTRLTVT.

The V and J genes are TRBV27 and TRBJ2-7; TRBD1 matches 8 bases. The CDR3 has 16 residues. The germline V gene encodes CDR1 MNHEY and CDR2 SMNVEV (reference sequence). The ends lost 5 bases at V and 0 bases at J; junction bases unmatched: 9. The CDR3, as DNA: TGTGCCAGCAGTCGCATACAGGGGGGTACCTCCTACGAGCAGTACTTC. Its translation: CASSRIQGGTSYEQYF.

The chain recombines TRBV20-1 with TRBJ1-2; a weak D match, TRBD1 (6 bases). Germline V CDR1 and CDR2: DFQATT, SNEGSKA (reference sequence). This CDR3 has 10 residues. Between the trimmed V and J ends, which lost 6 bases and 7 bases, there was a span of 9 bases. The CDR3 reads CSANRAGYTF. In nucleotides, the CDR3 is TGCAGTGCCAACAGGGCTGGCTACACCTTC.

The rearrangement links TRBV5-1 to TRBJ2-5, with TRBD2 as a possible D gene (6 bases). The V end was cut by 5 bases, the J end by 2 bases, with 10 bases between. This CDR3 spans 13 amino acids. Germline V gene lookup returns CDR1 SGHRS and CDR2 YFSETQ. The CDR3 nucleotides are TGCGCCAGCAGGGCGGGGCCACAAGAGACCCAGTACTTC. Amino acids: CASRAGPQETQYF.

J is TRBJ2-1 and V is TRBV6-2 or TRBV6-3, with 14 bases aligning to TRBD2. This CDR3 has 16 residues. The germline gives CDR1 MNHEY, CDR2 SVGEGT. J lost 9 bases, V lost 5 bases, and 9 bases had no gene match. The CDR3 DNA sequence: TGTGCCAGCAGTACCCGGACTAGCGGGGGGTCGGGTGAGCAGTTCTTC. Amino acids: CASSTRTSGGSGEQFF.

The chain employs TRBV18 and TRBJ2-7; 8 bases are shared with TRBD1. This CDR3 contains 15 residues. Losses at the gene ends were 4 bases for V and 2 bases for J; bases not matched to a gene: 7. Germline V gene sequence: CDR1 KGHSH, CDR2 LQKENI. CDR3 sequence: CASSRQQGEAYEQYF. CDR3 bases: TGTGCCAGCTCACGACAACAGGGGGAGGCCTACGAGCAGTACTTC.

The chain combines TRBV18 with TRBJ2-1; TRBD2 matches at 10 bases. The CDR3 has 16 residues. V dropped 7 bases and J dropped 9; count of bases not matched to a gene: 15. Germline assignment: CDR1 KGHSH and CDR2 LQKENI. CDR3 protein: CASLKRPQREGSEQFF. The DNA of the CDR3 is TGTGCCAGCTTAAAAAGGCCCCAGCGGGAGGGGAGTGAGCAGTTCTTC.

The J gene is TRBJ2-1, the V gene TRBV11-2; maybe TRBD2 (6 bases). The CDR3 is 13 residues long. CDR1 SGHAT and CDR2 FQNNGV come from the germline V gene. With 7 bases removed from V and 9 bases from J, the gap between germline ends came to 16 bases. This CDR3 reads CASNLRRDGEQFF. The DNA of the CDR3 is TGTGCCAGCAACTTGAGGCGGGACGGTGAGCAGTTCTTC.

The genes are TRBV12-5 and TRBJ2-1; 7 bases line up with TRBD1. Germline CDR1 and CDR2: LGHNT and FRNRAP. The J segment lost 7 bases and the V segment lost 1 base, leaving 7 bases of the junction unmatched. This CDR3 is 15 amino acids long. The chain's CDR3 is CASGLAGGYRNEQFF. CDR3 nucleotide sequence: TGTGCTAGTGGTTTGGCAGGGGGTTACAGGAATGAGCAGTTCTTC.

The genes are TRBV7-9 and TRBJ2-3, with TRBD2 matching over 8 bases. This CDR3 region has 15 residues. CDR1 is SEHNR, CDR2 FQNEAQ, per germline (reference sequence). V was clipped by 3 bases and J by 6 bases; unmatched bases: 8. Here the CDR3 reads CASSLQSGRSDTQYF. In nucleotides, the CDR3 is TGTGCCAGCAGCTTGCAAAGCGGGAGATCTGATACGCAGTATTTT.

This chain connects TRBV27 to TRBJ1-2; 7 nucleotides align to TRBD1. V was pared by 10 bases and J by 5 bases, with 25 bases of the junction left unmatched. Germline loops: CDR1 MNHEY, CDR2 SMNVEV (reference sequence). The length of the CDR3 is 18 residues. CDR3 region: CATRGSYRGLRSRYGYTF. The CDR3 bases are TGTGCCACCAGGGGGAGTTATCGGGGTCTTCGGTCGCGTTATGGCTACACCTTC.